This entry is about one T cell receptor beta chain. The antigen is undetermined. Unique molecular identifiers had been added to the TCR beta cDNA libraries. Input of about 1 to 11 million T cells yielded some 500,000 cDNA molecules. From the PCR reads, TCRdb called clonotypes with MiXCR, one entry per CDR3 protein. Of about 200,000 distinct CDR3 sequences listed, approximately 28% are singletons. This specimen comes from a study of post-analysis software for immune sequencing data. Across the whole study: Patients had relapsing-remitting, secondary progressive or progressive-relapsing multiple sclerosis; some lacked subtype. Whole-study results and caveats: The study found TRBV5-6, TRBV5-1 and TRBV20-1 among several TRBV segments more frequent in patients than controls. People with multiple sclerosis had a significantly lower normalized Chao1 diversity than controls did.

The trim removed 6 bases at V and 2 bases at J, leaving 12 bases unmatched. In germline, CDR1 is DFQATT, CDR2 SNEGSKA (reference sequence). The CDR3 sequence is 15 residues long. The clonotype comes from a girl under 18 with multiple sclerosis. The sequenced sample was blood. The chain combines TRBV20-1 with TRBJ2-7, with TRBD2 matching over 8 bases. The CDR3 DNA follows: TGCAGTGCCTGGCACCGACTAGCGAAAACCTACGAGCAGTACTTC. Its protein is CSAWHRLAKTYEQYF.